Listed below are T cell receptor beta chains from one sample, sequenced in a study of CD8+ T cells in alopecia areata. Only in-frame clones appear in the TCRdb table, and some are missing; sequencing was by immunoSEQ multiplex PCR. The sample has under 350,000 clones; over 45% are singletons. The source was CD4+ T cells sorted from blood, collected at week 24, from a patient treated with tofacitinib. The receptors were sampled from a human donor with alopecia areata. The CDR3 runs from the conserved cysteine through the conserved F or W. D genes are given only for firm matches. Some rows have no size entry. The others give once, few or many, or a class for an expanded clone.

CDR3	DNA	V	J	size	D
CASSLGTNYGYTF	TGTGCCAGCAGTTTAGGGACCAACTATGGCTACACCTTC	TRBV28	TRBJ1-2	.	.
CASSGRGVWETQYF	TGTGCCAGCAGCGGAAGGGGCGTTTGGGAGACCCAGTACTTC	TRBV9	TRBJ2-5	few	.
CASSPGLAGNYNEQFF	TGTGCCAGCAGCCCCGGACTAGCGGGCAATTACAATGAGCAGTTCTTC	TRBV4-2	TRBJ2-1	.	TRBD2
CASSQALGGDGIQYF	TGCGCCAGCAGCCAAGCCCTGGGGGGGGACGGCATTCAGTACTTC	TRBV4-3	TRBJ2-4	.	TRBD2
CASTVQGMINTEAFF	TGTGCCAGCACCGTACAGGGCATGATTAACACTGAAGCTTTCTTT	TRBV7-9	TRBJ1-1	.	.
CAISAGPSNYGYTF	TGTGCCATCAGTGCCGGACCAAGTAACTATGGCTACACCTTC	TRBV10-3	TRBJ1-2	few	.
CASRVLGRSYGYTF	TGTGCCAGCAGAGTACTAGGGAGATCTTATGGCTACACCTTC	TRBV2	TRBJ1-2	.	.
CASRVGSGSTDTQYF	TGTGCCAGTAGGGTGGGTAGCGGCAGCACAGATACGCAGTATTTT	TRBV19	TRBJ2-3	.	.
CASSLGTGGNEQFF	TGTGCCAGCAGCTTGGGGACAGGGGGCAATGAGCAGTTCTTC	TRBV7-2	TRBJ2-1	.	TRBD1
CAWTGGGEEQYF	TGTGCCTGGACAGGGGGCGGGGAGGAGCAGTACTTC	TRBV30	TRBJ2-7	.	TRBD1
CASSRDRNEKLFF	TGTGCCAGCAGCAGGGACCGGAATGAAAAACTGTTTTTT	TRBV7-2	TRBJ1-4	.	.
CASSSPGEETQYF	TGCGCCAGCAGCTCCCCGGGGGAAGAGACCCAGTACTTC	TRBV5-1	TRBJ2-5	.	.
CATSRHWGRLDQPQHF	TGTGCCACCAGCAGGCATTGGGGGCGCCTGGATCAGCCCCAGCATTTT	TRBV15	TRBJ1-5	.	.
CASSGTGRNYGYTF	TGTGCCAGCAGCGGGACAGGGCGGAACTATGGCTACACCTTC	TRBV7-8	TRBJ1-2	.	TRBD1
CASSFRGAGTDTQYF	TGTGCCAGCAGCTTCAGGGGGGCTGGGACAGATACGCAGTATTTT	TRBV7-3	TRBJ2-3	large	.
CASSSRTAGEDTDTQYF	TGTGCCAGCAGCTCTCGGACAGCGGGGGAAGACACAGATACGCAGTATTTT	TRBV11-3	TRBJ2-3	.	TRBD2
CASSVGDRGDTQYF	TGTGCCAGCAGCGTAGGGGACAGGGGCGATACGCAGTATTTT	TRBV9	TRBJ2-3	.	TRBD1
CASSYSAGYNEQFF	TGTGCCAGCAGTTACTCAGCGGGATACAATGAGCAGTTCTTC	TRBV6-5	TRBJ2-1	.	TRBD2
CASRRQGGTYEQYF	TGTGCCAGCAGACGGCAAGGGGGCACCTACGAGCAGTACTTC	TRBV27	TRBJ2-7	.	TRBD1
CASSIDGAEAFF	TGTGCCAGCAGCATAGATGGCGCTGAAGCTTTCTTT	TRBV7-9	TRBJ1-1	.	.
CASRVGTSTDTQYF	TGTGCCAGCAGAGTAGGGACTAGCACAGATACGCAGTATTTT	TRBV25-1	TRBJ2-3	.	.
CASSYRRETTEAFF	TGTGCCAGCAGTTATCGTAGGGAGACCACTGAAGCTTTCTTT	TRBV6-5	TRBJ1-1	.	.
CASSLSDRQETQYF	TGTGCCAGCAGCCTGAGCGACAGGCAAGAGACCCAGTACTTC	TRBV4-2	TRBJ2-5	.	.
CSVEDHSTDTQYF	TGCAGCGTTGAAGATCATAGCACAGATACGCAGTATTTT	TRBV29-1	TRBJ2-3	.	.
CATSIWGSGPFF	TGTGCCACCAGTATTTGGGGCTCAGGTCCTTTCTTT	TRBV15	TRBJ1-1	.	.
CSVAGTNSYEQYF	TGCAGCGTAGCCGGGACAAACTCCTACGAGCAGTACTTC	TRBV29-1	TRBJ2-7	.	.
CASSLERDRKFYGYTF	TGCGCCAGCAGCTTGGAGAGGGACAGAAAGTTCTATGGCTACACCTTC	TRBV5-1	TRBJ1-2	.	TRBD1
CASSLDRGRNTEAFF	TGTGCCAGCAGCTTAGACAGGGGGCGGAACACTGAAGCTTTCTTT	TRBV7-2	TRBJ1-1	once	TRBD1
CASSTGQYNEQFF	TGTGCCAGCAGTACGGGACAATACAATGAGCAGTTCTTC	TRBV6-6	TRBJ2-1	few	.
CSVEGRFMTEAFF	TGCAGCGTTGAGGGAAGGTTTATGACTGAAGCTTTCTTT	TRBV29-1	TRBJ1-1	.	.
CASTLIAPGPTDAGELFF	TGCGCCAGCACATTGATTGCTCCGGGACCCACAGACGCCGGGGAGCTGTTTTTT	TRBV5-1	TRBJ2-2	.	.
CAWGVVGQETQYF	TGTGCCTGGGGGGTAGTAGGCCAAGAGACCCAGTACTTC	TRBV30	TRBJ2-5	.	.
CASSLRPPEAFF	TGTGCCAGCAGCTTACGACCCCCTGAAGCTTTCTTT	TRBV7-9	TRBJ1-1	.	.
CASSGPRGLGETQYF	TGTGCCAGCAGTGGACCCAGGGGGCTCGGTGAGACCCAGTACTTC	TRBV2	TRBJ2-5	.	TRBD1